The 17 T cell receptor beta chains below all came from one sample that was sequenced in a study of cytomegalovirus exposure and HLA in healthy donors. A multiplex PCR was run with 60 Vbeta primers and 13 Jbeta primers. Clones were sequenced by immunoSEQ multiplex PCR, and TCRdb holds only the in-frame ones, with some missing. In the table there are 150,000 to 200,000 clones, about 72% of which are singletons. The material sequenced was PBMCs. The origin of the receptors is a girl aged 10 to 17 in good health and CMV-seronegative.

The chain recombines TRBV15 with TRBJ1-2; D possibly corresponds to TRBD1 (6 bases). CDR3 length: 16 residues. Per germline, CDR1 LNHNV and CDR2 YYDKDF (reference sequence). V lost 1 base and J lost 7, with 19 bases in between. Here the CDR3 DNA reads TGTGCCACCAGCAGAGGAGGGGAGGGGGGTCCTGCTGGCTACACCTTC. Amino acid sequence: CATSRGGEGGPAGYTF.

The V call is TRBV30, the J call TRBJ1-1; D is perhaps TRBD1 (5 bases). CDR1 and CDR2 (germline): GTSNPN, SVGIG (reference sequence). The V end lost 8 bases, the J end lost 3 bases, and 16 bases lay between the germline ends. The length of the CDR3 is 13 residues. For the CDR3, the DNA is TGTGCCCTTCGGGAGTGGGGGTACACTGAAGCTTTCTTT. Residues: CALREWGYTEAFF.

This clone was recorded a few times. The rearrangement joins TRBV19 to TRBJ1-2; 7 bases are shared with TRBD1. The germline V gene encodes CDR1 LNHDA and CDR2 SQIVND (reference sequence). V gave up 3 bases and J gave up 4 bases; unmatched junction bases: 5. The CDR3 sequence is 14 residues long. As DNA, the CDR3 is TGTGCCAGTAGTATCCCCGGGACAGCCTATGGCTACACCTTC. It encodes CASSIPGTAYGYTF.

V gene TRBV4-1 combines with J gene TRBJ2-7; D unresolved. The V gene's germline CDR1 is MGHRA and CDR2 YSYEKL. Trimming shortened V by 0 bases and J by 2 bases, and 5 bases separated the two germline ends. This CDR3 is built from 13 residues. The CDR3 sequence: CASSQEQTYEQYF. DNA for the CDR3: TGCGCCAGCAGCCAAGAACAGACCTACGAGCAGTACTTC.

V is TRBV30 and J is TRBJ2-3, with D unclear. V lost 0 bases and J 1 base, leaving 5 bases between the germline ends. The germline V gene has CDR1 GTSNPN and CDR2 SVGIG (reference sequence). The CDR3 loop spans 13 amino acids. The CDR3 DNA reads as TGTGCCTGGAGTGTACAAGGCACAGATACGCAGTATTTT. It encodes CAWSVQGTDTQYF.

This chain uses TRBV11-2 with TRBJ2-2, with TRBD2 matching 10 bases. CDR3 length: 16 residues. The germline V gene encodes CDR1 SGHAT and CDR2 FQNNGV. Unmatched junction bases numbered 7, after V lost 6 bases and J lost 3 bases. CDR3 residues: CASRPPGTSDTGELFF. In DNA, the CDR3 is TGTGCCAGCAGACCCCCTGGGACTAGCGACACCGGGGAGCTGTTTTTT. Combining the CDR3 with reference TRBV11-2 and TRBJ2-2 gives the whole variable domain EAGVAQSPRYKIIEKRQSVAFWCNPISGHATLYWYQQILGQGPKLLIQFQNNGVVDDSQLPKDRFSAERLKGVDSTLKIQPAKLEDSAVYLCASRPPGTSDTGELFFGEGSRLTVL.

J is TRBJ2-7 and V is TRBV5-1, with 7 bases that match TRBD1. The CDR3 is 13 amino acids. V lost 3 bases to trimming and J lost 4 bases; unmatched junction nucleotides: 4. The germline gives CDR1 SGHRS, CDR2 YFSETQ. The CDR3 loop reads CASSSDRFYEQYF. The CDR3 DNA is TGCGCCAGCAGCTCGGACAGGTTTTACGAGCAGTACTTC.

This clone was seen only once. The chain uses TRBV10-3 and TRBJ1-6, with a tentative D call TRBD1 (5 bases). This CDR3 has 14 amino acids. Germline lookup yields CDR1 ENHRY and CDR2 SYGVKD. The V gene lost 2 bases and the J gene lost 9 bases, with 11 bases spanning the gap. The CDR3 region is CAISEGGEFSPLHF. In DNA form, the CDR3 reads TGTGCCATCAGTGAGGGGGGGGAATTTTCACCCCTCCACTTT.

This chain links TRBV5-1 with TRBJ2-7; 7 nucleotides match TRBD2. CDR3 length equals 14 residues. V shed 4 bases and J 9 bases; nucleotides not matched to a gene: 13. Germline V gives CDR1 SGHRS, CDR2 YFSETQ. The CDR3 DNA follows: TGCGCCAGCAGCGCGGGGGAGGCGAGAACGGGGCAGTACTTC. Amino acids: CASSAGEARTGQYF.

This rearrangement joins TRBV5-6 to TRBJ2-1; D is unresolved. Germline V gene data show CDR1 as SGHDT and CDR2 as YYEEEE. The V end was cut by 0 bases, the J end by 0 bases, with 10 bases between. This CDR3 is built from 16 residues. The CDR3 DNA sequence: TGTGCCAGCAGCTTGGCCGCAGCGACCTCCTACAATGAGCAGTTCTTC. It translates to CASSLAAATSYNEQFF.

V is TRBV5-4 and J is TRBJ1-1, with D hard to call. Looked up from germline, CDR1 is SGHNT and CDR2 is YYREEE (reference sequence). V was trimmed by 4 bases and J by 0 bases, leaving 7 bases between them. The CDR3 extends over 13 amino acids. CDR3 amino acids: CASSLTVNTEAFF. For the CDR3, the DNA is TGTGCCAGCAGCCTAACAGTGAACACTGAAGCTTTCTTT.

The V and J genes are TRBV7-6 and TRBJ2-5; 11 bases map to TRBD2. Germline CDR1 SGHVS, CDR2 FNYEAQ. Losses at the gene ends were 7 bases for V and 4 bases for J; bases not matched to a gene: 8. The CDR3 sequence is 15 residues long. As DNA, the CDR3 is TGTGCCAGCACCCACACTAGCGGGGGTGTAGAGACCCAGTACTTC. Its translation is CASTHTSGGVETQYF.

This chain joins TRBV7-2 and TRBJ1-1, with unresolved D. The germline CDR1 and CDR2 sequences are SGHTA and FQGNSA. The V end was cut by 4 bases, the J end by 6 bases, with 9 bases between. The CDR3 loop spans 12 amino acids. The CDR3 DNA is TGTGCCAGCAGCTGGACTACGTCTGAAGCTTTCTTT. It codes for CASSWTTSEAFF.

The CDR3 sequence is CASSFGGTGTNIQYF. CDR3 nucleotides: TGTGCCAGCAGCTTTGGTGGGACAGGGACGAACATTCAGTACTTC. The rearrangement joins TRBV11-1 to TRBJ2-4; 9 bases fit TRBD1. CDR1 is SGHAT and CDR2 is FQDESV in the germline V gene (reference sequence). Losses at the gene ends were 3 bases for V and 7 bases for J; bases not matched to a gene: 7. This CDR3 has 15 residues.

The V gene is TRBV11-3, the J gene TRBJ2-6; 8 nucleotides line up with TRBD1. V was pared by 5 bases and J by 1 base, with 4 bases of the junction left unmatched. This CDR3 region has 16 residues. From germline, CDR1 is SGHNT and CDR2 YENEEA. The DNA of the CDR3 is TGTGCCAGCAGCCCCGGGACAGGTTCTGGGGCCAACGTCCTGACTTTC. Translated: CASSPGTGSGANVLTF. The entire variable domain, with the rest obtained from reference TRBV11-3 and TRBJ2-6, is as follows: EAGVVQSPRYKIIEKKQPVAFWCNPISGHNTLYWYLQNLGQGPELLIRYENEEAVDDSQLPKDRFSAERLKGVDSTLKIQPAELGDSAVYLCASSPGTGSGANVLTFGAGSRLTVL.

The chain couples TRBV7-9 to TRBJ1-1, with a weak D call TRBD1 (5 bases). Germline values: CDR1 SEHNR, CDR2 FQNEAQ (reference sequence). The CDR3 contains 17 residues. V was clipped by 2 bases and J by 5 bases, with 21 bases between them. The CDR3 bases are TGTGCCAGCAGCTTACTTACCGGGGGTCTTGTGGGGACTGAAGCTTTCTTT. It codes for CASSLLTGGLVGTEAFF.

The chain recombines TRBV6-5 with TRBJ2-3; no definite D call. CDR1 and CDR2 (germline): MNHEY, SVGAGI. This CDR3 has 15 residues. The V gene lost 2 bases and the J gene lost 0 bases, with 9 bases spanning the gap. The chain's CDR3 is CASSYLGQSTDTQYF. The DNA of the CDR3 is TGTGCCAGCAGTTACCTTGGTCAGAGCACAGATACGCAGTATTTT.